These T cell receptor beta chains were read from a single sample in a study of a mutant IDH1 vaccine in newly diagnosed glioma. The method was immunoSEQ multiplex PCR; TCRdb's version includes in-frame clones alone and lacks a portion of them. The sample lists 30,000 to 40,000 clones, about 78% occurring once. The sequences come from PBMCs, collected from a glioma patient treated with radiotherapy, temozolomide or both. All receptors derive from a man aged 35-49 years with glioma. Some clones in this sample may be carry-over from other donors' samples. The CDR3 runs from the conserved cysteine through the conserved F or W. Fields, in order: clone size, J gene, V gene, D gene, CDR3 DNA, CDR3 protein. A D gene is named only where the DNA matches it firmly. Size is omitted from some rows. Given values are once, few, many or a class for expanded clones.

clone_size: -; j_call: TRBJ1-2; v_call: TRBV19; d_call: -; cdr3_nt: TGTGCCAGTAGTATAGCTGGCGGGGGTAGGGATGGCTACACCTTC; cdr3_aa: CASSIAGGGRDGYTF
clone_size: -; j_call: TRBJ2-7; v_call: TRBV2; d_call: TRBD2; cdr3_nt: TGTGCCAGCAGTGAAGGGGGACTAAAAAGATACGAGCAGTACTTC; cdr3_aa: CASSEGGLKRYEQYF
clone_size: -; j_call: TRBJ2-1; v_call: TRBV5-4; d_call: -; cdr3_nt: TGTGCCCTCCGGACTCCCCATGGCCCTGAGCAGTTCTTC; cdr3_aa: CALRTPHGPEQFF
clone_size: few; j_call: TRBJ1-5; v_call: TRBV4-1; d_call: TRBD1; cdr3_nt: TGCGCCAGCAGCCAAGAGAGGACAGGGAACCAGCCCCAGCATTTT; cdr3_aa: CASSQERTGNQPQHF
clone_size: -; j_call: TRBJ2-3; v_call: TRBV5-4; d_call: -; cdr3_nt: TGTGCCAGCAGCCCCCGGGTCGGCGGCTTCACAGATACGCAGTATTTT; cdr3_aa: CASSPRVGGFTDTQYF
clone_size: -; j_call: TRBJ1-2; v_call: TRBV6-1; d_call: -; cdr3_nt: TGTGCCAGCAGTGAACGTCCAGGGCCGGAATATGGCTACACCTTC; cdr3_aa: CASSERPGPEYGYTF
clone_size: -; j_call: TRBJ1-4; v_call: TRBV27; d_call: TRBD1; cdr3_nt: TGTGCCAGCAGTTTCCCGCACCCAGGGGGGAAGGCAACTAATGAAAAACTGTTTTTT; cdr3_aa: CASSFPHPGGKATNEKLFF
clone_size: -; j_call: TRBJ2-2; v_call: TRBV6-1; d_call: -; cdr3_nt: TGTGCCAGCACCGAAGGTACAGCGAACACCGGGGAGCTGTTTTTT; cdr3_aa: CASTEGTANTGELFF
clone_size: -; j_call: TRBJ1-2; v_call: TRBV11-2; d_call: -; cdr3_nt: TGTGCCAGCAGCTTAGGCCCAGGATACTATGGCTACACCTTC; cdr3_aa: CASSLGPGYYGYTF
clone_size: -; j_call: TRBJ1-6; v_call: TRBV2; d_call: -; cdr3_nt: TGTGCCAGCCTCGGGAGGGGGAGAGAGTCCTATAATTCACCCCTCCACTTT; cdr3_aa: CASLGRGRESYNSPLHF
clone_size: -; j_call: TRBJ2-2; v_call: TRBV4-1; d_call: -; cdr3_nt: TGCGCCAGCAGCCAAGATGGCAAACACTCGGGGGAGCTGTTTTTT; cdr3_aa: CASSQDGKHSGELFF
clone_size: -; j_call: TRBJ1-5; v_call: TRBV28; d_call: TRBD1; cdr3_nt: TGTGCCAGCAGTTCCGGCTCGACAGGGGGTGGGGGTCAGCCCCAGCATTTT; cdr3_aa: CASSSGSTGGGGQPQHF
clone_size: -; j_call: TRBJ2-4; v_call: TRBV10-2; d_call: TRBD1; cdr3_nt: TGTGCCAGCAGCCCAACAGGGGGCGACATTCAGTACTTC; cdr3_aa: CASSPTGGDIQYF
clone_size: few; j_call: TRBJ1-2; v_call: TRBV5-4; d_call: TRBD1; cdr3_nt: TGTGCCAGCAGTTCCGACAGGGTTTATCCCTATGGCTACACCTTC; cdr3_aa: CASSSDRVYPYGYTF
clone_size: -; j_call: TRBJ1-5; v_call: TRBV6-4; d_call: -; cdr3_nt: TGTGCCAGCAGTGAAATTCGGGGTCGGCCCCAGCATTTT; cdr3_aa: CASSEIRGRPQHF
clone_size: few; j_call: TRBJ1-1; v_call: TRBV2; d_call: TRBD1; cdr3_nt: TGTGCCAGCAGTGACAGCGACAGGGTCGCTTTCTTT; cdr3_aa: CASSDSDRVAFF
clone_size: -; j_call: TRBJ1-2; v_call: TRBV10-3; d_call: TRBD1; cdr3_nt: TGTGCCATCGGAGGGACAGAGTACTATGGCTACACCTTC; cdr3_aa: CAIGGTEYYGYTF
clone_size: -; j_call: TRBJ2-5; v_call: TRBV29-1; d_call: TRBD2; cdr3_nt: TGCAGCGTAGGGGCGGGGGTCGGGGAGACCCAGTACTTC; cdr3_aa: CSVGAGVGETQYF
clone_size: -; j_call: TRBJ1-5; v_call: TRBV12-5; d_call: -; cdr3_nt: TGTGCTAGTGGCCGCCCGTATCAGCCCCAGCATTTT; cdr3_aa: CASGRPYQPQHF
clone_size: -; j_call: TRBJ1-3; v_call: TRBV9; d_call: -; cdr3_nt: TGTGCCAGCAGTGCAACGGGCAGCCTCTCTGGAAACACCATATATTTT; cdr3_aa: CASSATGSLSGNTIYF
clone_size: -; j_call: TRBJ1-4; v_call: TRBV4-1; d_call: -; cdr3_nt: TGCGCCAGCAGCAACCCCCGAAATGAAAAACTGTTTTTT; cdr3_aa: CASSNPRNEKLFF
clone_size: once; j_call: TRBJ1-1; v_call: TRBV7-9; d_call: TRBD1; cdr3_nt: TGTGCCAGCAGCTTAGCTGGGACAGGGGGTCCCGAAGCTTTCTTT; cdr3_aa: CASSLAGTGGPEAFF
clone_size: medium-sized; j_call: TRBJ1-1; v_call: TRBV20-1; d_call: TRBD1; cdr3_nt: TGCAGTGCTAGAGTACAGGGGGGAGCTTTCTTT; cdr3_aa: CSARVQGGAFF
clone_size: few; j_call: TRBJ1-1; v_call: TRBV25-1; d_call: TRBD1; cdr3_nt: TGTGCCAGCAACCAGGTAGGGACAGGGAACACTGAAGCTTTCTTT; cdr3_aa: CASNQVGTGNTEAFF
clone_size: -; j_call: TRBJ1-1; v_call: TRBV5-4; d_call: TRBD1; cdr3_nt: TGTGCCAGCAGCTTGGGGGACAGGGCGGGAACTGAAGCTTTCTTT; cdr3_aa: CASSLGDRAGTEAFF
clone_size: -; j_call: TRBJ2-2; v_call: TRBV6-1; d_call: -; cdr3_nt: TGTGCCAGCAGTAACTTCTACACCTGGGGGGAGCTGTTTTTT; cdr3_aa: CASSNFYTWGELFF
clone_size: -; j_call: TRBJ1-5; v_call: TRBV15; d_call: -; cdr3_nt: TGTGCCACCAGCAGAGATGAGAGGGATAATCAGCCCCAGCATTTT; cdr3_aa: CATSRDERDNQPQHF
clone_size: -; j_call: TRBJ2-7; v_call: TRBV15; d_call: -; cdr3_nt: TGTGCCACCAGCAGAACCCGGCAGGGACTGCAAACATCCTACGAGCAGTACTTC; cdr3_aa: CATSRTRQGLQTSYEQYF
clone_size: -; j_call: TRBJ2-1; v_call: TRBV4-3; d_call: TRBD2; cdr3_nt: TGCGCCAGCAGCCAGTCCGGGACTAGCTCCTACAATGAGCAGTTCTTC; cdr3_aa: CASSQSGTSSYNEQFF
clone_size: -; j_call: TRBJ2-3; v_call: TRBV29-1; d_call: TRBD1; cdr3_nt: TGCAGCGTTGAAGGGGGACAGGGCTACACAGATACGCAGTATTTT; cdr3_aa: CSVEGGQGYTDTQYF
clone_size: -; j_call: TRBJ2-5; v_call: TRBV4-1; d_call: -; cdr3_nt: TGCGCCAGCAGCCAAGTCGGGGTGAGGTACCAAGAGACCCAGTACTTC; cdr3_aa: CASSQVGVRYQETQYF
clone_size: -; j_call: TRBJ1-6; v_call: TRBV30; d_call: -; cdr3_nt: TGTGCCTGGAGTGGGACTGTACGGGGTTCACCCCTCCACTTT; cdr3_aa: CAWSGTVRGSPLHF
clone_size: -; j_call: TRBJ1-1; v_call: TRBV19; d_call: -; cdr3_nt: TGTGCCAGTAGTATAGATCATTTGGCAGGGGCTATGAACACTGAAGCTTTCTTT; cdr3_aa: CASSIDHLAGAMNTEAFF
clone_size: once; j_call: TRBJ1-5; v_call: TRBV6-5; d_call: -; cdr3_nt: TGTGCCAGCAGTTACTCGAGTGTGGACAATCAGCCCCAGCATTTT; cdr3_aa: CASSYSSVDNQPQHF
clone_size: -; j_call: TRBJ1-4; v_call: TRBV6-1; d_call: TRBD1; cdr3_nt: TGTGCCAGCAGGACAGGGAGCTCTAATGAAAAACTGTTTTTT; cdr3_aa: CASRTGSSNEKLFF
clone_size: -; j_call: TRBJ2-2; v_call: TRBV19; d_call: -; cdr3_nt: TGTGCCAGTAGTATAGAATTGAACACCGGGGAGCTGTTTTTT; cdr3_aa: CASSIELNTGELFF
clone_size: -; j_call: TRBJ2-2; v_call: TRBV4-1; d_call: -; cdr3_nt: TGCGCCAGCAGCCAAGATATGGGGGCCTTCACCGGGGAGCTGTTTTTT; cdr3_aa: CASSQDMGAFTGELFF
clone_size: -; j_call: TRBJ2-7; v_call: TRBV28; d_call: TRBD1; cdr3_nt: TGTGCCACGGACAGGAGCTCCTACGAGCAGTACTTC; cdr3_aa: CATDRSSYEQYF
clone_size: -; j_call: TRBJ1-2; v_call: TRBV25-1; d_call: -; cdr3_nt: TGTGCCAGCTCTAGGTCTCGTGCCTATGGCTACACCTTC; cdr3_aa: CASSRSRAYGYTF
clone_size: once; j_call: TRBJ2-3; v_call: TRBV28; d_call: -; cdr3_nt: TGTGCCAGCAGTCGGCGGACACCAAGCACAGATACGCAGTATTTT; cdr3_aa: CASSRRTPSTDTQYF
clone_size: -; j_call: TRBJ2-2; v_call: TRBV5-1; d_call: -; cdr3_nt: TGCGCCAGCAGCTTGGGTGCGACGGGCACCGGGGAGCTGTTTTTT; cdr3_aa: CASSLGATGTGELFF
clone_size: -; j_call: TRBJ1-2; v_call: TRBV18; d_call: TRBD1; cdr3_nt: TGTGCCACCTCCGGACAGGCGTCGGGCTACACCTTC; cdr3_aa: CATSGQASGYTF
clone_size: -; j_call: TRBJ2-1; v_call: TRBV15; d_call: TRBD2; cdr3_nt: TGTGCCACCAGCAGAGATCGGGGCGGGGGTAATGAGCAGTTCTTC; cdr3_aa: CATSRDRGGGNEQFF
clone_size: once; j_call: TRBJ1-2; v_call: TRBV6-5; d_call: -; cdr3_nt: TGTGCCGCGGGGGGCTACACCTTC; cdr3_aa: CAAGGYTF
clone_size: -; j_call: TRBJ2-1; v_call: TRBV5-4; d_call: -; cdr3_nt: TGTGCCAGCAGCTCTCGACTGGGTGAGCAGTTCTTC; cdr3_aa: CASSSRLGEQFF
clone_size: -; j_call: TRBJ1-1; v_call: TRBV14; d_call: -; cdr3_nt: TGTGCCAGCAGCCAAGGGTTAGGGTCGAAGGTAGCTTTCTTT; cdr3_aa: CASSQGLGSKVAFF
clone_size: -; j_call: TRBJ2-1; v_call: TRBV28; d_call: -; cdr3_nt: TGTGCCAGCAGTTTTTGGGGGGAGCAGTTCTTC; cdr3_aa: CASSFWGEQFF
clone_size: -; j_call: TRBJ2-5; v_call: TRBV13; d_call: TRBD1; cdr3_nt: TGTGCCAGCAGCGGCCGGGACAGGGGCGCAGAGACCCAGTACTTC; cdr3_aa: CASSGRDRGAETQYF
clone_size: few; j_call: TRBJ1-5; v_call: TRBV10-2; d_call: -; cdr3_nt: TGCGCCAGCAGGGAGTCAGCCACTCAGCCCCAGCATTTT; cdr3_aa: CASRESATQPQHF
clone_size: -; j_call: TRBJ2-5; v_call: TRBV19; d_call: TRBD1; cdr3_nt: TGTGCCAGTAGTATGGTGGGGACAGGTGAAGAGACCCAGTACTTC; cdr3_aa: CASSMVGTGEETQYF
clone_size: -; j_call: TRBJ1-1; v_call: TRBV7-2; d_call: -; cdr3_nt: TGTGCCAGCAGCTTAGGGAGGAACACTGAAGCTTTCTTT; cdr3_aa: CASSLGRNTEAFF